A selection of T cell receptor beta chains follows, all from one sample in a study of breast tumors, draining lymph nodes, adjacent tissues. From the multiplex PCR reads, TCRdb called clonotypes with MiXCR, one entry per CDR3 protein. The sample includes tens of thousands of distinct CDR3 sequences, approximately 31% of them seen just once. The material sequenced was axillary lymph node tissue. These receptors came from a female donor with breast cancer. Some clones in this sample may be carry-over from other donors' samples. Both conserved end residues are part of each CDR3. A D gene is named only where the DNA matches it firmly. Some rows mark clone size as missing; the rest say once, few, many or name a class of expanded clone.

V gene: TRBV30; D gene: NA; clone size: many; J gene: TRBJ2-5; CDR3 protein: CAWTIQETQYF; CDR3 DNA: TGTGCCTGGACTATTCAAGAGACCCAGTACTTC
V gene: TRBV5-7; D gene: NA; clone size: NA; J gene: TRBJ2-7; CDR3 protein: CASSTGDGRLSEQYF; CDR3 DNA: TGTGCCAGCAGCACCGGAGACGGCCGACTCTCCGAGCAGTACTTC
V gene: TRBV3-1; D gene: TRBD1; clone size: many; J gene: TRBJ1-2; CDR3 protein: CASSQPGTASTLYGYTF; CDR3 DNA: TGTGCCAGCAGCCAACCCGGGACAGCATCTACACTTTATGGCTACACCTTC
V gene: TRBV20-1; D gene: NA; clone size: many; J gene: TRBJ2-3; CDR3 protein: CSAEGQCPGYF; CDR3 DNA: TGCAGTGCGGAAGGACAGTGCCCCGGGTATTTT
V gene: TRBV6-5; D gene: NA; clone size: few; J gene: TRBJ2-4; CDR3 protein: CASSYSPLASAKNIQYF; CDR3 DNA: TGTGCCAGCAGTTACTCCCCTCTAGCGTCAGCCAAAAACATTCAGTACTTC
V gene: TRBV4-1; D gene: NA; clone size: NA; J gene: TRBJ1-2; CDR3 protein: CASSQDQGLSSSYAF; CDR3 DNA: TGTGCCAGCAGCCAAGATCAGGGCCTTTCTTCGTCCTACGCCTTC
V gene: TRBV6-2/TRBV6-3; D gene: NA; clone size: few; J gene: TRBJ2-5; CDR3 protein: CASSPTHLGRETQYF; CDR3 DNA: TGTGCCAGCAGTCCCACCCACCTCGGGCGGGAGACCCAGTACTTC
V gene: TRBV4-1; D gene: NA; clone size: few; J gene: TRBJ1-1; CDR3 protein: CASSQSRGEAFF; CDR3 DNA: TGCGCCAGCAGCCAAAGCCGGGGCGAAGCTTTCTTT
V gene: TRBV29-1; D gene: NA; clone size: many; J gene: TRBJ1-2; CDR3 protein: CSVRVRAVDHTF; CDR3 DNA: TGCAGCGTTCGGGTGCGAGCGGTGGATCACACCTTC
V gene: TRBV6-6; D gene: TRBD1; clone size: NA; J gene: TRBJ2-5; CDR3 protein: CASGHPPGRDREGEETQYF; CDR3 DNA: TGTGCCAGCGGTCACCCGCCCGGCCGGGACAGGGAGGGAGAAGAGACCCAGTACTTC
V gene: TRBV6-2/TRBV6-3; D gene: NA; clone size: many; J gene: TRBJ2-2; CDR3 protein: CASSPVFVGTGELFF; CDR3 DNA: TGTGCCAGCAGCCCGGTTTTCGTCGGGACCGGGGAGCTGTTTTTT
V gene: TRBV6-5; D gene: NA; clone size: many; J gene: TRBJ2-7; CDR3 protein: CASSHSITGEQYF; CDR3 DNA: TGTGCCAGCAGTCACTCGATTACAGGCGAGCAGTACTTC
V gene: TRBV6-1; D gene: NA; clone size: NA; J gene: TRBJ1-2; CDR3 protein: CASSRSAVRGNNYGYAF; CDR3 DNA: TGTGCCAGCAGTCGGTCGGCAGTCCGTGGGAACAACTATGGCTACGCCTTC
V gene: TRBV12-3/TRBV12-4; D gene: NA; clone size: many; J gene: TRBJ1-5; CDR3 protein: CASSFRDTNQPQHF; CDR3 DNA: TGTGCCAGCAGTTTCCGGGACACAAATCAGCCCCAGCATTTT
V gene: TRBV20-1; D gene: TRBD2; clone size: many; J gene: TRBJ2-1; CDR3 protein: CSAEQGLAIDEQFF; CDR3 DNA: TGCAGTGCTGAACAAGGACTAGCCATAGATGAGCAGTTCTTC
V gene: TRBV30; D gene: TRBD1; clone size: many; J gene: TRBJ1-5; CDR3 protein: CAWSVGQGADQPQHF; CDR3 DNA: TGTGCCTGGAGTGTAGGACAGGGGGCCGATCAGCCCCAGCATTTT
V gene: TRBV28; D gene: NA; clone size: many; J gene: TRBJ1-4; CDR3 protein: CATISPTTNEKLFF; CDR3 DNA: TGTGCCACCATTTCCCCTACAACTAATGAAAAACTGTTTTTT
V gene: TRBV19; D gene: NA; clone size: many; J gene: TRBJ2-7; CDR3 protein: CASSGLMGRSVTYEQYF; CDR3 DNA: TGTGCCAGTAGCGGTTTGATGGGGAGGTCCGTTACCTACGAGCAGTACTTC
V gene: TRBV5-1; D gene: TRBD2; clone size: many; J gene: TRBJ2-2; CDR3 protein: CASSLASGEQNTGELFF; CDR3 DNA: TGCGCCAGCAGCTTAGCTAGCGGGGAACAGAACACCGGGGAGCTGTTTTTT
V gene: TRBV7-9; D gene: NA; clone size: few; J gene: TRBJ1-1; CDR3 protein: CASSLGGARLLNTEAFF; CDR3 DNA: TGTGCCAGCAGCTTGGGAGGGGCGCGGTTACTGAACACTGAAGCTTTCTTT
V gene: TRBV12-3/TRBV12-4; D gene: TRBD2; clone size: many; J gene: TRBJ2-2; CDR3 protein: CASSLRLAGHTGELFF; CDR3 DNA: TGTGCCAGCAGTTTACGGCTAGCGGGACACACCGGGGAGCTGTTTTTT
V gene: TRBV2; D gene: NA; clone size: many; J gene: TRBJ2-5; CDR3 protein: CASRVETQYF; CDR3 DNA: TGTGCCAGCAGGGTAGAGACCCAGTACTTC
V gene: TRBV2; D gene: NA; clone size: NA; J gene: TRBJ2-5; CDR3 protein: CASKGGLEETQYF; CDR3 DNA: TGTGCCAGCAAAGGGGGACTGGAAGAGACCCAGTACTTC
V gene: TRBV20-1; D gene: TRBD1; clone size: once; J gene: TRBJ1-5; CDR3 protein: CSAPHGQGFTQPQHF; CDR3 DNA: TGCAGTGCTCCACACGGACAGGGATTCACTCAGCCCCAGCATTTT
V gene: TRBV20-1; D gene: NA; clone size: many; J gene: TRBJ2-7; CDR3 protein: CSARDYNVGAEQYF; CDR3 DNA: TGCAGTGCTAGAGATTATAACGTGGGCGCCGAGCAGTACTTC
V gene: TRBV11-3; D gene: NA; clone size: NA; J gene: TRBJ1-1; CDR3 protein: CASSLGRGRITEAFF; CDR3 DNA: TGTGCCAGCAGCTTAGGACGGGGCCGAATCACTGAAGCTTTCTTT
V gene: TRBV12-3/TRBV12-4; D gene: NA; clone size: many; J gene: TRBJ2-6; CDR3 protein: CASTPGDGANVLTF; CDR3 DNA: TGTGCCAGCACCCCCGGGGATGGGGCCAACGTCCTGACTTTC
V gene: TRBV19; D gene: NA; clone size: many; J gene: TRBJ1-5; CDR3 protein: CASSTRGANQPQHF; CDR3 DNA: TGTGCCAGTAGTACCCGGGGGGCTAATCAGCCCCAGCATTTT
V gene: TRBV7-2; D gene: NA; clone size: many; J gene: TRBJ2-1; CDR3 protein: CASKMTSYNEQFF; CDR3 DNA: TGTGCCAGCAAAATGACTAGCTACAATGAGCAGTTCTTC
V gene: TRBV2; D gene: TRBD1; clone size: many; J gene: TRBJ2-1; CDR3 protein: CASSEDRGDEQFF; CDR3 DNA: TGTGCCAGCAGTGAGGACAGGGGTGATGAGCAGTTCTTC
V gene: TRBV20-1; D gene: NA; clone size: NA; J gene: TRBJ1-2; CDR3 protein: CSTTGGGPYGYTF; CDR3 DNA: TGCAGTACTACGGGGGGTGGCCCTTATGGCTACACCTTC
V gene: TRBV27; D gene: NA; clone size: many; J gene: TRBJ1-6; CDR3 protein: CASSLSNSPLHF; CDR3 DNA: TGTGCCAGCAGTTTAAGTAATTCACCCCTCCACTTT
V gene: TRBV6-4; D gene: NA; clone size: many; J gene: TRBJ2-5; CDR3 protein: CASSPRAGEETQYF; CDR3 DNA: TGTGCCAGCAGTCCGCGGGCAGGGGAAGAGACCCAGTACTTC
V gene: TRBV11-3; D gene: NA; clone size: many; J gene: TRBJ2-3; CDR3 protein: CASSLDRGHTQYF; CDR3 DNA: TGTGCCAGCAGCTTAGATCGAGGCCATACGCAGTATTTT
V gene: TRBV7-9; D gene: NA; clone size: many; J gene: TRBJ1-4; CDR3 protein: CASSGGAANEKLFF; CDR3 DNA: TGTGCCAGCAGTGGGGGTGCAGCTAATGAAAAACTGTTTTTT
V gene: TRBV6-2/TRBV6-3; D gene: NA; clone size: NA; J gene: TRBJ2-1; CDR3 protein: CASSHSLGHEQFF; CDR3 DNA: TGTGCCAGCAGTCACTCCCTGGGCCATGAGCAGTTCTTC
V gene: TRBV6-5; D gene: NA; clone size: many; J gene: TRBJ2-7; CDR3 protein: CASLPYSGGPYEQYF; CDR3 DNA: TGTGCCAGCCTACCCTACTCCGGGGGGCCCTACGAGCAGTACTTC
V gene: TRBV2; D gene: NA; clone size: many; J gene: TRBJ2-2; CDR3 protein: CASRSRLVNTGELFF; CDR3 DNA: TGTGCCAGCAGAAGTAGACTAGTAAACACCGGGGAGCTGTTTTTT
V gene: TRBV5-1; D gene: TRBD2; clone size: many; J gene: TRBJ2-3; CDR3 protein: CASSLLAGADTQYF; CDR3 DNA: TGCGCCAGCAGCTTGCTAGCGGGAGCAGATACGCAGTATTTT
V gene: TRBV20-1; D gene: NA; clone size: once; J gene: TRBJ2-3; CDR3 protein: CSASDREVSTQCF; CDR3 DNA: TGCAGTGCTTCTGATAGGGAGGTGAGTACGCAGTGTTTT
V gene: TRBV5-6; D gene: TRBD1; clone size: many; J gene: TRBJ2-7; CDR3 protein: CASSWGQGSYEQYF; CDR3 DNA: TGTGCCAGCAGCTGGGGACAGGGGAGCTACGAGCAGTACTTC
V gene: TRBV6-5; D gene: TRBD1; clone size: many; J gene: TRBJ2-7; CDR3 protein: CASSPDPAVTHRGQYF; CDR3 DNA: TGTGCCAGCAGCCCCGACCCAGCGGTTACTCACAGGGGGCAGTACTTC
V gene: TRBV19; D gene: NA; clone size: many; J gene: TRBJ2-3; CDR3 protein: CASSIFYIGGTDTQYF; CDR3 DNA: TGTGCCAGTAGTATATTTTATATCGGGGGCACAGATACGCAGTATTTT
V gene: TRBV7-2; D gene: TRBD2; clone size: many; J gene: TRBJ2-5; CDR3 protein: CASSLDKRSGRETQYF; CDR3 DNA: TGTGCCAGCAGCTTAGATAAGCGTAGCGGGAGAGAGACCCAGTACTTC
V gene: TRBV6-1; D gene: NA; clone size: many; J gene: TRBJ1-2; CDR3 protein: CAIIDRDYGYTF; CDR3 DNA: TGTGCCATTATAGACAGAGACTATGGCTACACCTTC
V gene: TRBV20-1; D gene: NA; clone size: many; J gene: TRBJ2-5; CDR3 protein: CSATGSEETQYF; CDR3 DNA: TGCAGTGCTACTGGATCGGAAGAGACCCAGTACTTC
V gene: TRBV5-1; D gene: NA; clone size: many; J gene: TRBJ2-6; CDR3 protein: CASGRAGAGANVLTF; CDR3 DNA: TGCGCCAGCGGAAGAGCAGGGGCCGGGGCCAACGTCCTGACTTTC
V gene: TRBV7-9; D gene: NA; clone size: once; J gene: TRBJ2-5; CDR3 protein: CASSLRSGQETQHF; CDR3 DNA: TGTGCCAGCAGCTTACGTTCGGGACAAGAGACTCAGCACTTC
V gene: TRBV14; D gene: NA; clone size: many; J gene: TRBJ2-7; CDR3 protein: CASSQDAGRSGEQYF; CDR3 DNA: TGTGCCAGCAGCCAAGATGCGGGACGTTCTGGGGAGCAGTACTTC
V gene: TRBV12-3/TRBV12-4; D gene: NA; clone size: many; J gene: TRBJ1-2; CDR3 protein: CASSPRLAAYGYTF; CDR3 DNA: TGTGCCAGCAGCCCGCGTTTGGCCGCCTATGGCTACACCTTC
V gene: TRBV6-1; D gene: TRBD1; clone size: NA; J gene: TRBJ1-2; CDR3 protein: CASSPAGTDLYGYTF; CDR3 DNA: TGTGCCAGCAGTCCCGCCGGGACAGACCTCTATGGCTACACCTTC
V gene: TRBV12-3/TRBV12-4; D gene: NA; clone size: many; J gene: TRBJ1-3; CDR3 protein: CASSFQGGGNTIYF; CDR3 DNA: TGTGCCAGCAGTTTTCAAGGCGGTGGAAACACCATATATTTT
V gene: TRBV7-2; D gene: NA; clone size: many; J gene: TRBJ2-3; CDR3 protein: CASSLAVGPSTDTQYF; CDR3 DNA: TGTGCCAGCAGCTTAGCAGTCGGGCCTAGCACAGATACGCAGTATTTT
V gene: TRBV7-9; D gene: TRBD1; clone size: once; J gene: TRBJ2-5; CDR3 protein: CASSLTGVETQYF; CDR3 DNA: TGTGCCAGCAGTTTGACAGGGGTGGAGACCCAGTACTTC
V gene: TRBV11-2; D gene: NA; clone size: many; J gene: TRBJ1-5; CDR3 protein: CASSLSWGTPQHF; CDR3 DNA: TGTGCCAGCAGCTTATCCTGGGGGACCCCCCAGCATTTT
V gene: TRBV24-1; D gene: TRBD2; clone size: NA; J gene: TRBJ2-3; CDR3 protein: CATRPALAGGRIHDARYF; CDR3 DNA: TGTGCCACCCGCCCGGCACTAGCGGGAGGCCGGATCCACGACGCGCGGTATTTT
V gene: TRBV30; D gene: NA; clone size: many; J gene: TRBJ2-5; CDR3 protein: CAWSAGRETQYF; CDR3 DNA: TGTGCCTGGAGTGCGGGTCGGGAGACCCAGTACTTC
V gene: TRBV30; D gene: NA; clone size: many; J gene: TRBJ1-4; CDR3 protein: CAWSIERKLFF; CDR3 DNA: TGTGCCTGGAGTATAGAGAGAAAACTATTTTTT
V gene: TRBV7-2; D gene: NA; clone size: NA; J gene: TRBJ1-1; CDR3 protein: CASSFSLGAFF; CDR3 DNA: TGTGCCAGCAGCTTCTCCTTAGGGGCTTTCTTT